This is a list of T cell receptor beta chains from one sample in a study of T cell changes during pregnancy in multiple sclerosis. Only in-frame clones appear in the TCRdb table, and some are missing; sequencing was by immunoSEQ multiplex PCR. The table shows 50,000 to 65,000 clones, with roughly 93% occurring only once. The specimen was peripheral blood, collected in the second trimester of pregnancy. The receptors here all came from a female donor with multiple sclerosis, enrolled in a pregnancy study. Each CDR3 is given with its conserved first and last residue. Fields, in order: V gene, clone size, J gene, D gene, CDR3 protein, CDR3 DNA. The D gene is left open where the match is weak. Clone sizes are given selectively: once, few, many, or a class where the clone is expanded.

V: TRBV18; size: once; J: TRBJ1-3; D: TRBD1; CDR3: CASSSGTDGNTIYF; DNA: TGTGCCAGCTCATCGGGGACAGACGGAAACACCATATATTTT
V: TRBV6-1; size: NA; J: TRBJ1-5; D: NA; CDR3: CASSEPLQQYSNQPQHF; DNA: TGTGCCAGCAGTGAACCGCTACAACAGTATAGCAATCAGCCCCAGCATTTT
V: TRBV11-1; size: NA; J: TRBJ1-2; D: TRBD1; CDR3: CASSLRTGAGGYTF; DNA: TGTGCCAGCAGCCTACGGACAGGGGCAGGTGGCTACACCTTC
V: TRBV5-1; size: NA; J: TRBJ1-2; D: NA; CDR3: CASSPHTGTPAGYGYTF; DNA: TGCGCCAGCTCCCCCCACACCGGGACCCCGGCGGGGTATGGCTACACCTTC
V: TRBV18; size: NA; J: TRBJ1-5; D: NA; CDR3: CASSPSFGNQPQHF; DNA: TGTGCCAGCTCACCATCATTTGGCAATCAGCCCCAGCATTTT
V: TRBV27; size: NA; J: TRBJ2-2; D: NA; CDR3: CASSLRGQNTGELFF; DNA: TGTGCCAGCAGTTTAAGGGGACAAAACACCGGGGAGCTGTTTTTT
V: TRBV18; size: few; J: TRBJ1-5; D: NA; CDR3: CASSPGLNQPQHF; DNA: TGTGCCAGCTCACCAGGCCTTAATCAGCCCCAGCATTTT
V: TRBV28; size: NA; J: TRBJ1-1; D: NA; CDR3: CASSLWQEGNTEAFF; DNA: TGTGCCAGCAGTTTATGGCAGGAGGGGAACACTGAAGCTTTCTTT
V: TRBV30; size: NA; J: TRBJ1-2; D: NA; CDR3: CACTPQAYGYTF; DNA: TGTGCCTGCACACCCCAGGCCTATGGCTACACCTTC
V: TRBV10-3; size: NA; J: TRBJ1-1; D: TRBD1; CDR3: CAIMGVGQGAPRSEAFF; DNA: TGTGCCATCATGGGGGTAGGACAGGGGGCGCCCAGATCCGAAGCTTTCTTT
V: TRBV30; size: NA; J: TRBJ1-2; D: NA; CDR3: CAWHSIASNGYTF; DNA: TGTGCCTGGCACTCCATAGCGAGCAATGGCTACACCTTC
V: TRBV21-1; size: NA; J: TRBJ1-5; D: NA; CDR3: CASSYPQGDRGRGSNQPQHF; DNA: TGTGCCAGCAGCTACCCCCAGGGGGACAGGGGGCGCGGGAGCAATCAGCCCCAGCATTTT
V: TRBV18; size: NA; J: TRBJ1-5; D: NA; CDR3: CASSPYRDTQPQHF; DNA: TGTGCCAGCTCACCCTACAGGGATACCCAGCCCCAGCATTTT
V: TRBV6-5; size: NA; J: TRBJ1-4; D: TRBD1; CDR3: CASSSGTGVPNEKLFF; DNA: TGTGCCAGCAGTTCCGGGACAGGGGTGCCTAATGAAAAACTGTTTTTT
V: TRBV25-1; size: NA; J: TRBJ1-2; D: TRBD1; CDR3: CASSDTRGPTARDGYTF; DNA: TGTGCCAGCAGTGATACGAGGGGGCCCACGGCGCGGGATGGCTACACCTTC
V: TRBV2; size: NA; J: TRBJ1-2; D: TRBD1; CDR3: CASSLTGGGYGYTF; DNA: TGTGCCAGCAGCCTCACAGGGGGAGGCTATGGCTACACCTTC
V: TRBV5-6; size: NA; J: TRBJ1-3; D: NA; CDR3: CASSSGVSGNTIYF; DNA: TGTGCCAGCAGCTCAGGGGTATCTGGAAACACCATATATTTT
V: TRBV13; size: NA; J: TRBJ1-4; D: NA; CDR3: CASSYRGLGEKLFF; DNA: TGTGCCAGCAGCTATCGTGGCCTTGGTGAAAAACTGTTTTTT
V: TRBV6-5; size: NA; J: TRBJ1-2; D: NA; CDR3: CASSQSRGGYTF; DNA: TGTGCCAGCAGTCAATCCCGGGGTGGCTACACCTTC